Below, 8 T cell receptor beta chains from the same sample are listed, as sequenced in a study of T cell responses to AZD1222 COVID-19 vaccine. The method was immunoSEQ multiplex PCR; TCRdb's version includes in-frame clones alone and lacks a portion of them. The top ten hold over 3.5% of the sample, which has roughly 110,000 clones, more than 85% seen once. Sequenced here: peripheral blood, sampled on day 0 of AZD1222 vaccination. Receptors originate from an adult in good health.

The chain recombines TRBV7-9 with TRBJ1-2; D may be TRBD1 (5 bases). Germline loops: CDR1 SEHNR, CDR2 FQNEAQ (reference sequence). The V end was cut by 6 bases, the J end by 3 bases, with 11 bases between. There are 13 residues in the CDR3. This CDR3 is CASRAGHDYGYTF. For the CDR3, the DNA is TGTGCCAGCAGAGCAGGGCACGACTATGGCTACACCTTC.

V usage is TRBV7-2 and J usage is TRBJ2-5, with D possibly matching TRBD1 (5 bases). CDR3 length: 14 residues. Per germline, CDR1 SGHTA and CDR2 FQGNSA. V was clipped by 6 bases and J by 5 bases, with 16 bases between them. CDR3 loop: CASSLWGFRETQYF. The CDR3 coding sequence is TGTGCCAGCAGTCTCTGGGGCTTTAGGGAGACCCAGTACTTC.

CDR3 DNA: TGTGCCAGCAGCGAGAGAACCTACGAGCAGTACTTC. Residues: CASSERTYEQYF. V usage is TRBV12-3 or TRBV12-4 and J usage is TRBJ2-7, with D hard to call. The V end lost 6 bases, the J end lost 2 bases, and 8 bases lay between the germline ends. This CDR3 region has 12 residues.

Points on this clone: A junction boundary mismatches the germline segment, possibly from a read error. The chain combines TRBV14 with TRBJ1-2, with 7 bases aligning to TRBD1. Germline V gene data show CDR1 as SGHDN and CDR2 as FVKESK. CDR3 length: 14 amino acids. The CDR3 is CASSKELSGGGYTF. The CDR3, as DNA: TGTGCCAGCAGCAAAGAGCTGTCAGGGGGTGGCTACACCTTC.

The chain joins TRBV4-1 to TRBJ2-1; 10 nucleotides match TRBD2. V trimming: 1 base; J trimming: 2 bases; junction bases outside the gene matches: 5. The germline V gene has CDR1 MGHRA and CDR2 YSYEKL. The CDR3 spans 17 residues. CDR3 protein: CASSQVSSGGAYNEQFF. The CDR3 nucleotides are TGCGCCAGCAGCCAAGTTTCAAGCGGGGGGGCCTACAATGAGCAGTTCTTC.

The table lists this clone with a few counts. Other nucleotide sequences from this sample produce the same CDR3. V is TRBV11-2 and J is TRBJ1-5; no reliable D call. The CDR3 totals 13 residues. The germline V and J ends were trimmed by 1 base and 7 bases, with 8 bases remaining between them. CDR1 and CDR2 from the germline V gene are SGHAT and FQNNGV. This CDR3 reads CASSLGLNQPQHF. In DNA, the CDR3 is TGTGCCAGCAGCTTAGGACTGAACCAGCCCCAGCATTTT.

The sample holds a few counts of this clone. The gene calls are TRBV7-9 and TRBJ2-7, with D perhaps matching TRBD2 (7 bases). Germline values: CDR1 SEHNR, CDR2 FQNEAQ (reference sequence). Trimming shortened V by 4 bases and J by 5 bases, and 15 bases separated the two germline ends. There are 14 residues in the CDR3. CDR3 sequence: CASSWEGGVNEQYF. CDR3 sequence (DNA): TGTGCCAGCAGCTGGGAGGGGGGGGTCAACGAGCAGTACTTC.

CDR3 loop: CASINSGRQGRGNSPLHF. CDR3 in DNA: TGTGCCAGCATCAACTCCGGGAGACAGGGTAGGGGCAATTCACCCCTCCACTTT. The chain uses TRBV7-2 and TRBJ1-6; 7 bases align to TRBD1. The CDR3 spans 18 residues. With 7 bases clipped from V and 7 bases from J, the junction kept 19 bases outside the gene matches. Germline assignment: CDR1 SGHTA and CDR2 FQGNSA.